The next 31 T cell receptor beta chains were all read from a single sample in a study of blood T cell repertoires in COVID-19. Measured with immunoSEQ multiplex PCR; TCRdb has only the in-frame clones, and not every one. The data hold over 90,000 clones, with around nine tenths observed a single time. Sequenced material: peripheral blood. The origin of the receptors is a woman of 80 years or more in a cohort sampled during active COVID-19.

V is TRBV5-6 and J is TRBJ2-4; D ambiguous. The V gene lost 4 bases and the J gene lost 0 bases, with 11 bases spanning the gap. The CDR3 contains 15 residues. Germline assignment: CDR1 SGHDT and CDR2 YYEEEE. CDR3 sequence: CASSNLRLAKNIQYF. In DNA form, the CDR3 reads TGTGCCAGCAGCAACCTGCGGCTAGCCAAAAACATTCAGTACTTC.

V usage is TRBV19 and J usage is TRBJ1-2; 9 positions agree with TRBD1. J was trimmed by 3 bases and V by 2 bases; bases with no gene match: 7. Germline V gives CDR1 LNHDA, CDR2 SQIVND (reference sequence). The CDR3 length is 16 residues. This chain's CDR3 is CASSIIGDRVHYGYTF. In DNA, the CDR3 is TGTGCCAGTAGTATAATCGGGGACAGGGTACACTATGGCTACACCTTC.

V gene TRBV3-1 (or the pseudogene TRBV3-2) combines with J gene TRBJ2-7; TRBD2 agrees at 15 bases. V lost 4 bases and J lost 11; bases outside the gene matches: 6. The CDR3 contains 14 residues. Germline V gene data show CDR1 as LGHDT and CDR2 as YNNKEL (reference sequence). CDR3 bases: TGTGCCAGCAGCCCGGGACTAGCGGGAGGTTATAAGTACTTC. Translated: CASSPGLAGGYKYF.

The chain couples TRBV19 to TRBJ2-7; TRBD1 is a possible D gene (6 bases). The germline CDR1 and CDR2 sequences are LNHDA and SQIVND (reference sequence). The CDR3 extends over 12 amino acids. Trimming removed 10 bases at V and 1 base at J, with 11 bases between. CDR3 DNA: TGTGCCACACAGGGTTTTTCCTACGAGCAGTACTTC. It yields the protein CATQGFSYEQYF.

The chain employs TRBV27 and TRBJ2-7, with a tentative D call TRBD2 (7 bases). This CDR3 comprises 15 residues. V dropped 5 bases and J dropped 5 bases, with 19 bases sitting between them. Germline lookup yields CDR1 MNHEY and CDR2 SMNVEV (reference sequence). CDR3 amino acids: CASSTVGGRINEQYF. DNA of the CDR3: TGTGCCAGCAGTACCGTGGGGGGGCGAATAAACGAGCAGTACTTC.

The genes are TRBV5-4 and TRBJ2-1, with TRBD2 identical over 8 bases. The CDR3 covers 15 residues. V was clipped by 0 bases and J by 4 bases; unmatched bases: 3. Germline V CDR1 and CDR2: SGHNT, YYREEE (reference sequence). CDR3 nucleotides: TGTGCCAGCAGCTTGGACGCGGGAGGTTACAATGAGCAGTTCTTC. Residues: CASSLDAGGYNEQFF.

The chain carries TRBV10-3 and TRBJ2-1, with TRBD2 identical over 8 bases. Germline V gene sequence: CDR1 ENHRY, CDR2 SYGVKD. The CDR3 runs 18 residues. Trimming cost V 7 bases and J 0 bases; bases outside gene matches: 14. Written as DNA, the CDR3 is TGTGCCATCACCACGGGGGGGGCAGGGGATTCCTCCTACAATGAGCAGTTCTTC. As protein: CAITTGGAGDSSYNEQFF.

The gene calls are TRBV6-2 or TRBV6-3 and TRBJ2-1; 11 bases agree with TRBD2. The V and J ends lost 4 bases and 3 bases, in that order; junction bases with no gene match: 11. This CDR3 is built from 18 residues. Germline V gene data show CDR1 as MNHEY and CDR2 as SVGEGT. CDR3 in amino acids: CASSSLAGGQRGYNEQFF. The CDR3 coding sequence is TGTGCCAGCAGTTCTCTAGCGGGGGGCCAGAGGGGCTACAATGAGCAGTTCTTC.

The chain couples TRBV28 to TRBJ1-2; D unclear. Between the trimmed V and J ends, which lost 2 bases and 1 base, there was a span of 8 bases. Germline V gene data show CDR1 as MDHEN and CDR2 as SYDVKM. The CDR3 has 14 amino acids. The CDR3 nucleotides are TGTGCCAGCAGTTTAAGCTTCAATAACTATGGCTACACCTTC. This sequence encodes CASSLSFNNYGYTF.

The chain couples TRBV5-1 to TRBJ1-6, with a possible D match to TRBD1 (6 bases). The ends were cut back, 4 bases at V and 7 bases at J, with 15 bases in the middle. The CDR3 has 15 amino acids. Per the germline V gene, CDR1 is SGHRS and CDR2 is YFSETQ. For the CDR3, the DNA is TGCGCCAGCAGCCCAGATACAGGGTCGAATTCACCCCTCCACTTT. Protein: CASSPDTGSNSPLHF.

This clone was detected once. This chain connects TRBV21-1 to TRBJ2-6; TRBD1, the table's D call, lacks a check against the DNA. TRBV21-1 is a documented pseudogene. CDR3 size: 19 residues. Here the CDR3 DNA reads TGTGCCAGCAGCACAAAACCCGGGACAGGGACAACTGGGGCCAACGTCCTGACTTTC. This sequence encodes CASSTKPGTGTTGANVLTF.

This clone appeared once. The chain recombines TRBV4-1 with TRBJ2-3; 9 positions agree with TRBD2. The germline CDR1 and CDR2 sequences are MGHRA and YSYEKL. The CDR3 contains 18 residues. V gave up 0 bases and J gave up 4 bases; unmatched junction bases: 11. CDR3 sequence: CASSQENLAGRAADTQYF. The DNA for the CDR3 is TGCGCCAGCAGCCAAGAAAACCTAGCGGGGAGGGCCGCAGATACGCAGTATTTT.

This rearrangement joins TRBV13 to TRBJ2-1; possibly TRBD2 for D (7 bases). The CDR3 sequence is 16 residues long. Germline V gene lookup returns CDR1 PRHDT and CDR2 FYEKMQ (reference sequence). Trimming left V 2 bases short and J 6 bases short, with 17 bases between. The CDR3 protein is CASSLRGGAPSNEQFF. CDR3 nucleotides: TGTGCCAGCAGCTTAAGAGGGGGGGCCCCCTCCAATGAGCAGTTCTTC.

The chain carries TRBV5-4 and TRBJ1-1; no clear D gene. V was shortened by 4 bases and J by 5 bases, with 9 bases between the two germline ends. The length of the CDR3 is 12 residues. The V gene's germline CDR1 is SGHNT and CDR2 YYREEE (reference sequence). CDR3 sequence reads: CASSDKMTEAFF. CDR3 coding DNA: TGTGCCAGCAGCGACAAGATGACTGAAGCTTTCTTT.

This clone was seen a single time. The chain is built from TRBV11-2 and TRBJ2-5; 8 bases line up with TRBD1. J was trimmed by 7 bases and V by 5 bases; bases with no gene match: 9. Per the germline V gene, CDR1 is SGHAT and CDR2 is FQNNGV. The CDR3 loop spans 14 amino acids. The CDR3 bases are TGTGCCAGCAGCCCGGTCGGACAGGGTGGGACCCAGTACTTC. This sequence encodes CASSPVGQGGTQYF. The full variable domain, with the rest looked up from reference TRBV11-2 and TRBJ2-5, is EAGVAQSPRYKIIEKRQSVAFWCNPISGHATLYWYQQILGQGPKLLIQFQNNGVVDDSQLPKDRFSAERLKGVDSTLKIQPAKLEDSAVYLCASSPVGQGGTQYFGPGTRLLVL.

The gene calls are TRBV14 and TRBJ2-5; 7 bases are a match to TRBD1. Trimming at V came to 3 bases and at J to 1 base, leaving 2 bases not matched to a gene. CDR1 is SGHDN and CDR2 is FVKESK in the germline V gene. The CDR3 runs to 14 residues. The CDR3 sequence: CASSQDRLQETQYF. CDR3 nucleotide sequence: TGTGCCAGCAGCCAGGACAGGCTCCAAGAGACCCAGTACTTC.

This clone was seen more than once but under ten times. The chain uses TRBV6-2 or TRBV6-3 and TRBJ2-7, with 7 bases aligning to TRBD1. V shed 5 bases and J 13 bases; nucleotides not matched to a gene: 8. CDR1 is MNHEY, CDR2 SVGEGT, per germline. The CDR3 length is 11 residues. The CDR3 is CASSPPDRFYF. As DNA, the CDR3 is TGTGCCAGCAGTCCACCGGACAGGTTTTACTTC.

This rearrangement joins TRBV28 to TRBJ1-5; weak D call: TRBD1 (6 bases). The ends were cut back, 7 bases at V and 5 bases at J, with 18 bases in the middle. CDR3 length: 15 amino acids. Germline loops: CDR1 MDHEN, CDR2 SYDVKM. The CDR3 reads CASTLRPTGDQPQHF. The CDR3 DNA sequence: TGTGCCAGCACCCTTCGGCCGACAGGTGATCAGCCCCAGCATTTT.

This chain links TRBV5-1 with TRBJ2-1, with 7 bases fitting TRBD1. The CDR3 sequence is 14 residues long. Per the germline V gene, CDR1 is SGHRS and CDR2 is YFSETQ. J lost 7 bases, V lost 4 bases, and 8 bases had no gene match. The CDR3 nucleotides are TGCGCCAGCAGCGGGCTTACAGGGGAAAATGAGCAGTTCTTC. Amino acids: CASSGLTGENEQFF. Full variable domain (rest looked up from reference TRBV5-1 and TRBJ2-1): KAGVTQTPRYLIKTRGQQVTLSCSPISGHRSVSWYQQTPGQGLQFLFEYFSETQRNKGNFPGRFSGRQFSNSRSEMNVSTLELGDSALYLCASSGLTGENEQFFGPGTRLTVL.

This chain links TRBV28 with TRBJ1-2; 7 positions agree with TRBD1. V lost 1 base and J lost 8; bases outside the gene matches: 4. Per germline, CDR1 MDHEN and CDR2 SYDVKM. This CDR3 has 13 residues. The CDR3 nucleotides are TGTGCCAGCAGTTTATTAGGGGGCGCGGGCTACACCTTC. Its translation is CASSLLGGAGYTF.

This chain connects TRBV7-9 to TRBJ1-1; D is perhaps TRBD1 (5 bases). There are 13 residues in the CDR3. Germline loops: CDR1 SEHNR, CDR2 FQNEAQ (reference sequence). The germline V and J ends were trimmed by 10 bases and 2 bases, with 14 bases remaining between them. The CDR3 sequence: CATLTGANTEAFF. CDR3 DNA sequence: TGTGCCACCCTAACTGGGGCTAACACTGAAGCTTTCTTT.

This chain uses TRBV4-1 with TRBJ2-5; 9 bases are shared with TRBD2. The CDR3 spans 17 residues. V shed 0 bases and J 3 bases; nucleotides not matched to a gene: 8. From germline, CDR1 is MGHRA and CDR2 YSYEKL. CDR3 sequence: CASSQDRQRGAKETQYF. The CDR3, as DNA: TGCGCCAGCAGCCAAGATCGGCAGCGGGGGGCCAAAGAGACCCAGTACTTC.

This chain links TRBV14 with TRBJ2-4; D is possibly TRBD1 (5 bases). Per germline, CDR1 SGHDN and CDR2 FVKESK. This CDR3 comprises 13 residues. The V end was cut by 4 bases, the J end by 10 bases, with 14 bases between. DNA for the CDR3: TGTGCCAGCAGCCTCCTCCAGGGTATGATTCAGTACTTC. Residues: CASSLLQGMIQYF.

J is TRBJ1-3 and V is TRBV5-1, with TRBD1 as a possible D gene (5 bases). Germline V gene sequence: CDR1 SGHRS, CDR2 YFSETQ. V was cut by 1 base and J by 0 bases, with 11 bases left in between. CDR3 length: 16 residues. Written as DNA, the CDR3 is TGCGCCAGCAGCTTGATGACAGCCGACTCTGGAAACACCATATATTTT. Residues: CASSLMTADSGNTIYF.

V gene TRBV11-3 combines with J gene TRBJ2-7; 11 positions match TRBD1. Germline CDR1 SGHNT, CDR2 YENEEA. This CDR3 region has 16 residues. With 0 bases clipped from V and 4 bases from J, the junction kept 5 bases outside the gene matches. The CDR3 here is CASSLEAGTGGYEQYF. The CDR3 DNA reads TGTGCCAGCAGCTTAGAGGCGGGGACAGGGGGGTACGAGCAGTACTTC.

The gene calls are TRBV5-4 and TRBJ2-5; unclear D gene. With 4 bases removed from V and 3 bases from J, the gap between germline ends came to 13 bases. The CDR3 sequence is 14 residues long. Germline CDR1 is SGHNT and CDR2 is YYREEE (reference sequence). The CDR3 DNA follows: TGTGCCAGCAGCCCCCTAGGCGGCGAAGAGACCCAGTACTTC. Protein product: CASSPLGGEETQYF. Supplemented by reference TRBV5-4 and TRBJ2-5, the full variable domain reads ETGVTQSPTHLIKTRGQQVTLRCSSQSGHNTVSWYQQALGQGPQFIFQYYREEENGRGNFPPRFSGLQFPNYSSELNVNALELDDSALYLCASSPLGGEETQYFGPGTRLLVL.

The chain combines TRBV18 with TRBJ2-7; 7 nucleotides align to TRBD1. The CDR3 runs 14 residues. V gave up 3 bases and J gave up 2 bases; unmatched junction bases: 4. The germline gives CDR1 KGHSH, CDR2 LQKENI. DNA of the CDR3: TGTGCCAGCTCACCGACAGGGATCCCCTACGAGCAGTACTTC. Translating gives CASSPTGIPYEQYF.

This clone was seen a handful of times. The genes are TRBV10-2 and TRBJ2-7, with a possible D match to TRBD1 (5 bases). Trimming shortened V by 9 bases and J by 3 bases, and 9 bases separated the two germline ends. Germline V gene sequence: CDR1 WSHSY, CDR2 SAAADI. The CDR3 length is 11 residues. The CDR3 is CASKDSYEQYF. The CDR3 region has the DNA TGCGCCAGTAAAGACAGCTACGAGCAGTACTTC.

This rearrangement joins TRBV3-1 (or the pseudogene TRBV3-2) to TRBJ2-7, with D possibly TRBD1 on 5 matching bases. V gave up 2 bases and J gave up 4 bases, with 9 bases separating them. The CDR3 consists of 13 residues. Germline V gene sequence: CDR1 LGHDT, CDR2 YNNKEL (reference sequence). The CDR3 spells CASSQRTSYEQYF. The CDR3 region has the DNA TGTGCCAGCAGCCAAAGGACATCTTACGAGCAGTACTTC.

About this clone: One end of the junction fails to match germline, which may point to a read error. This chain connects TRBV3-1 (or the pseudogene TRBV3-2) to TRBJ2-5; 8 nucleotides agree with TRBD1. From germline, CDR1 is LGHDT and CDR2 YNNKEL (reference sequence). This CDR3 has 14 amino acids. The CDR3 sequence: CASTRRDRQETQYF. The CDR3 DNA reads as TGTGCCAGTACTCGACGGGACAGGCAAGAAACCCAGTACTTC.

This clone appeared a few times. J is TRBJ2-1 and V is TRBV24-1, with 11 bases matching TRBD2. V dropped 7 bases and J dropped 6; count of bases not matched to a gene: 4. Germline CDR1 and CDR2: KGHDR and SFDVKD. The CDR3 sequence is 14 residues long. The CDR3 DNA is TGTGCCACCAGCGGGACTAGCGGCTTCAATGAGCAGTTCTTC. Its translation: CATSGTSGFNEQFF.